This paragraph covers one T cell receptor (beta chain) sequence. Antigen specificity is unknown. CDR3 length: 13 residues. Looked up from germline, CDR1 is MNHEY and CDR2 is SVGAGI. V shed 8 bases and J shed 6 bases, with 14 bases lying between them. The data were obtained in a study of beta chain features in type 1 diabetes. Study observations and caveats: Moderate but significant shortening of TCRB CDR3s was recorded in all four CD4+ subsets from Type 1 diabetes patients. Type 1 diabetes patients had VDJ junctions that carried fewer insertions and more deletions. Across patients, naive, central memory and Treg TCRB repertoires exhibited apparently greater similarity than was observed across healthy donors.

As every portion of the isolated RNA was reverse transcribed, the sequencing read expressed TCRB transcripts. Regulatory, naive and central memory T cell samples averaged about 3.57 million reads. Sequenced by immunoSEQ multiplex PCR; TCRdb stores in-frame clones only, minus some. The table shows 500,000 to 850,000 clones, with over 13% occurring only once. A heparinised blood draw that averaged about 110 mL was obtained once from each donor. This sequence joins TRBV6-5 and TRBJ2-1; perhaps TRBD2 as D (6 bases). The sample taken for sequencing was naive CD4+ T cells from blood. The clonotype originates from a young man with type 1 diabetes. The CDR3: CASQGTPVNEQFF. CDR3 in DNA: TGTGCCAGCCAAGGGACTCCAGTCAATGAGCAGTTCTTC.